This T cell receptor beta chain was sequenced for a study of T cells in localized non-small cell lung cancer. Overall study results and limits: An association was observed between higher blood T cell density and longer overall survival. Clonality peaked in uninvolved adjacent lung rather than tumor.

TCRdb's table, derived via immunoSEQ multiplex PCR, lists solely in-frame clones and lacks some. This sample has around 25,000 clones; 92% occur once, and the top ten carry 2.7%. This CDR3 is built from 16 residues. Trimming removed 1 base from V and 6 bases from J; junction bases left unmatched: 12. Germline lookup yields CDR1 SGHRS and CDR2 YFSETQ. Of note for this clone: The antigen is unknown.

The chain carries TRBV5-1 and TRBJ1-2, with TRBD1 matching over 7 bases. Specimen: peripheral blood, collected before any cancer treatment. This receptor was identified in a woman aged 40-70 years with stage I lung adenocarcinoma. CDR3 bases: TGCGCCAGCAGCTTGACCAGGGACAGCGCTGGGAATGGCTACACCTTC. It codes for CASSLTRDSAGNGYTF.